The 6 T cell receptor beta chains listed next were all sequenced from one sample in a study of response to subunit inactivated influenza vaccine. MiXCR was run by TCRdb on the RT-PCR reads, yielding one entry per CDR3 protein. The sample includes 550,000 to 600,000 distinct CDR3 sequences, about 11% of them seen just once. The sample in question was PBMCs from blood, obtained on the day of vaccination. All receptors derive from a man between 45 and 60 years old who received an inactivated influenza vaccine.

V and J are TRBV11-2 and TRBJ2-3, with D possibly being TRBD2 (6 bases). Trimming cost V 6 bases and J 4 bases, with 14 bases left between them. The CDR3 is 14 residues long. Germline CDR1 SGHAT, CDR2 FQNNGV. The CDR3 bases are TGTGCCAGCAGAAGAAGGGGAGGCCCAGATACGCAGTATTTT. Its protein is CASRRRGGPDTQYF.

V and J are TRBV9 and TRBJ1-4; perhaps TRBD1 as D (6 bases). Trimming pared 4 bases from V and 0 bases from J, leaving 10 bases between. Germline CDR1 reads SGDLS; CDR2 reads YYNGEE. The CDR3 extends over 15 amino acids. The CDR3 region is CASSWTASTNEKLFF. Here the CDR3 DNA reads TGTGCCAGCAGCTGGACAGCCTCAACTAATGAAAAACTGTTTTTT. The complete variable domain, with remaining parts taken from reference TRBV9 and TRBJ1-4, reads DSGVTQTPKHLITATGQRVTLRCSPRSGDLSVYWYQQSLDQGLQFLIQYYNGEERAKGNILERFSAQQFPDLHSELNLSSLELGDSALYFCASSWTASTNEKLFFGSGTQLSVL.

This clonotype occurred once. The DNA of the CDR3 is TGCGCCAGCTGCTCCATTAGCGGGAGTTCAGATACGCAGTATTTT. It is translated as CASCSISGSSDTQYF. The chain has TRBV5-1 and TRBJ2-3; TRBD2 agrees at 9 bases. The CDR3 runs 15 residues. V lost 7 bases, J lost 4 bases, and 10 bases stayed unmatched. Germline V gene data show CDR1 as SGHRS and CDR2 as YFSETQ.

This sequence joins TRBV6-5 and TRBJ2-7; D is ambiguous. The germline V and J ends were trimmed by 0 bases and 0 bases, with 9 bases remaining between them. Germline CDR1 and CDR2: MNHEY and SVGAGI. CDR3 size: 15 residues. In DNA form, the CDR3 reads TGTGCCAGCAGTTACTCGACGGTGAGCTCCTACGAGCAGTACTTC. Translating gives CASSYSTVSSYEQYF.

The chain employs TRBV6-2 or TRBV6-3 and TRBJ1-2, with 7 nucleotides matching TRBD1. CDR1 is MNHEY and CDR2 is SVGEGT in the germline V gene. This CDR3 is built from 15 residues. Trimming at V came to 2 bases and at J to 6 bases, leaving 9 bases not matched to a gene. The CDR3 is CASSYRFTGVNGYTF. The CDR3 nucleotides read TGTGCCAGCAGTTACCGTTTCACAGGGGTTAATGGCTACACCTTC.

The rearrangement uses TRBV4-2 and TRBJ2-7; 8 bases align to TRBD1. CDR1 is LGHNA, CDR2 YNFKEQ, per germline. The CDR3 is 14 residues long. With V trimmed by 1 base and J by 7 bases, 6 bases remained unmatched. The CDR3 region is CASSQVGQGGEQYF. Written as DNA, the CDR3 is TGTGCCAGCAGCCAAGTCGGACAGGGCGGGGAGCAGTACTTC.